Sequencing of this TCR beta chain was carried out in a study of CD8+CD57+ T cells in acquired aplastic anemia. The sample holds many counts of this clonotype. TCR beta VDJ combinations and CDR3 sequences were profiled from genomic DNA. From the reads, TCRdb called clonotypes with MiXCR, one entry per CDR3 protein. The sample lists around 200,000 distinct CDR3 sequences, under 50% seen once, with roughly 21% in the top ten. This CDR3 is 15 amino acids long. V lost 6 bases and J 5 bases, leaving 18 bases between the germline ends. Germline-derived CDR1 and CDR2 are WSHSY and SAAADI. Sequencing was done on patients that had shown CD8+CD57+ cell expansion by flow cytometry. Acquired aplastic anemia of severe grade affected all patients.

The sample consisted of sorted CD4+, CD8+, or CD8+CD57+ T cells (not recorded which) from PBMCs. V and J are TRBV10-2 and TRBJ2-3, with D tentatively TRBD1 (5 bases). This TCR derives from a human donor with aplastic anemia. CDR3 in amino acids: CASRRTGEALDTQYF. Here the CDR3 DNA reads TGCGCCAGCAGAAGAACAGGCGAGGCCCTAGATACGCAGTATTTT.